Below are 3 T cell receptor beta chains sequenced from a single sample in a study of cytomegalovirus exposure and HLA in healthy donors (dated by TCRdb to the late 2010s). Library prep was done by the immunoSEQ multiplex PCR assay. For the multiplex PCR, a mixture combining 60 forward primers for TCR Vbeta segments and 13 reverse primers for TCR Jbeta segments was used. The clones in this table, taken by TCRdb from immuneACCESS, are in-frame only. Not every clone is retained; where verified, under half of the shortfall comes from an unresolved V gene, and the cause of the rest is unknown. The record for this sample contains about 60,000 clones. The ten top clones hold about 2.1% of the sample. Sequenced input: PBMCs. The receptor source for this set is a young woman in good health and CMV-seronegative.

The rearrangement uses TRBV6-4 and TRBJ1-1, with 8 bases identical to TRBD1. The V gene end was trimmed by 3 bases and the J gene end by 4 bases; junction bases not matched to a gene: 7. CDR3 length: 15 residues. CDR1 is MRHNA and CDR2 is SNTAGT in the germline V gene. The DNA of the CDR3 is TGTGCCAGCAGTGAGGCCGGACAGGGCGGCACTGAAGCTTTCTTT. It encodes CASSEAGQGGTEAFF.

The chain is built from TRBV28 and TRBJ2-1, with 9 bases matching TRBD2. The length of the CDR3 is 16 residues. The germline V gene encodes CDR1 MDHEN and CDR2 SYDVKM. The ends lost 4 bases at V and 4 bases at J; junction bases unmatched: 8. CDR3 region: CASSWGGRDFYNEQFF. The CDR3 DNA reads TGTGCCAGCAGTTGGGGCGGGAGGGACTTTTACAATGAGCAGTTCTTC.

The chain employs TRBV11-2 and TRBJ1-2; D unresolved. The V gene lost 2 bases and the J gene lost 5 bases, with 12 bases spanning the gap. The CDR3 has 14 amino acids. Germline CDR1 reads SGHAT; CDR2 reads FQNNGV. DNA for the CDR3: TGTGCCAGCAGCTTAATCTCCCGGGTTTATGGCTACACCTTC. Protein sequence: CASSLISRVYGYTF.